The 14 T cell receptor beta chains given below trace back to one sample, sequenced in a study of glioma-infiltrating T cells. Using RNA template, CDR3s of TCR alpha and beta were amplified with iRepertoire arm-PCR. In TCRdb, the multiplex PCR reads were re-called with MiXCR into one record per CDR3 protein. Of about 99,000 distinct CDR3 sequences detected, around 30% appear once; the ten largest clones hold approximately 46%. Sequencing was performed on glioma tissue, nonneoplastic brain tissue, or PBMCs (not recorded which). The receptors derive from a human donor with low-grade glioma or glioblastoma, undergoing nonglioma brain surgery, or in good health (not recorded which).

In regard to this clonotype: The germline gene is not matched at one end of the junction; a read error may be the cause. This chain connects TRBV19 to TRBJ2-1; TRBD2 agrees at 12 bases. Germline CDR1 LNHDA, CDR2 SQIVND (reference sequence). This CDR3 comprises 15 residues. The CDR3 protein is CASSIASGGDKEQFF. CDR3 sequence (DNA): TGTGCCAGTAGTATAGCTAGCGGGGGGGACAAAGAGCAGTTCTTC.

Turning to this clonotype: With a much larger clone just one base away, this may be a read error. This chain joins TRBV12-3 or TRBV12-4 and TRBJ2-3; TRBD1 might be the D (6 bases). CDR3 length: 13 amino acids. V gave up 6 bases and J gave up 2 bases, with 9 bases separating them. The CDR3 spells CASRRTATDTQYF. In DNA, the CDR3 is TGTGCCAGCAGACGGACAGCCACAGATACGCAGTATTTT.

The chain links TRBV15 to TRBJ2-5, with D possibly TRBD2 on 5 matching bases. Trimming shortened V by 2 bases and J by 5 bases, and 12 bases separated the two germline ends. The CDR3 is 14 residues long. The germline gives CDR1 LNHNV, CDR2 YYDKDF (reference sequence). CDR3 DNA sequence: TGTGCCACCAGCAGAAACGGTGGCGGGGAGACCCAGTACTTC. Amino acid sequence: CATSRNGGGETQYF. Full variable domain (rest looked up from reference TRBV15 and TRBJ2-5): DAMVIQNPRYQVTQFGKPVTLSCSQTLNHNVMYWYQQKSSQAPKLLFHYYDKDFNNEADTPDNFQSRRPNTSFCFLDIRSPGLGDTAMYLCATSRNGGGETQYFGPGTRLLVL.

For this clonotype: This sequence may be a read error, since a much larger clone differs from it by one base. V is TRBV20-1 and J is TRBJ1-4, with D perhaps matching TRBD1 (5 bases). Trimming pared 0 bases from V and 12 bases from J, leaving 17 bases between. The germline V gene has CDR1 DFQATT and CDR2 SNEGSKA (reference sequence). The CDR3 is made up of 14 amino acids. The CDR3: CSARDLHRSEELFF. The CDR3 nucleotides read TGCAGTGCTAGAGATTTACACAGGTCCGAAGAACTGTTTTTT.

This clonotype was counted ten times or more. The V gene is TRBV4-3, the J gene TRBJ1-1; possible D gene TRBD1, 6 bases. Germline CDR1 LGHNA, CDR2 YSLEER. V lost 3 bases to trimming and J lost 5 bases, with 16 bases between them. The CDR3 sequence is 15 residues long. CDR3 sequence: CASSHSGVPRTEAFF. Written as DNA, the CDR3 is TGCGCCAGCAGCCACTCAGGGGTACCTAGGACTGAAGCTTTCTTT.

This chain uses TRBV7-8 with TRBJ2-2; either TRBD1 or TRBD2 may fit D (6 bases each). Per the germline V gene, CDR1 is SGHVS and CDR2 is FQNEAQ. The V end was cut by 0 bases, the J end by 4 bases, with 12 bases between. The CDR3 spans 16 residues. As DNA, the CDR3 is TGTGCCAGCAGCTTAGCGGGGGGACACTTCACCGGGGAGCTGTTTTTT. Its protein is CASSLAGGHFTGELFF. Variable domain in full (rest from reference TRBV7-8 and TRBJ2-2): GAGVSQSPRYKVAKRGQDVALRCDPISGHVSLFWYQQALGQGPEFLTYFQNEAQLDKSGLPSDRFFAERPEGSVSTLKIQRTQQEDSAVYLCASSLAGGHFTGELFFGEGSRLTVL.

This clonotype was seen ten or more times. This chain connects TRBV6-6 to TRBJ2-5; D unresolved. This CDR3 contains 11 residues. Per the germline V gene, CDR1 is MNHNY and CDR2 is SVGAGI (reference sequence). The V and J ends lost 2 bases and 4 bases respectively, with 2 bases between them. The DNA of the CDR3 is TGTGCCAGCAGTTACGGAGAGACCCAGTACTTC. This codes for CASSYGETQYF.

Comments on this clonotype: A single base separates this from a much larger clone, so it may be a read error. The V gene is TRBV12-3 or TRBV12-4, the J gene TRBJ1-1; D not resolved. CDR3 size: 15 residues. The CDR3 loop reads CASSLERQTPTEVFF. The CDR3, as DNA: TGTGCCAGCAGTTTAGAGCGGCAGACCCCCACTGAAGTTTTCTTT.

The chain couples TRBV6-6 to TRBJ2-1; 8 positions match TRBD1. Germline values: CDR1 MNHNY, CDR2 SVGAGI (reference sequence). This CDR3 has 16 residues. V lost 4 bases to trimming and J lost 13 bases; unmatched junction nucleotides: 18. The CDR3 loop is CASSSPPRTGNNYQFF. The CDR3 DNA follows: TGTGCCAGCAGTTCCCCTCCTAGGACAGGGAACAATTATCAGTTCTTC.

This clonotype appeared many times. The J gene is TRBJ2-3, the V gene TRBV7-2; D is possibly TRBD1 (5 bases). The CDR3 length is 12 residues. Germline V gene sequence: CDR1 SGHTA, CDR2 FQGNSA. Trimming removed 2 bases from V and 9 bases from J, with 9 bases in between. CDR3 nucleotide sequence: TGTGCCAGCAGCTTAAGACAGAGGACGCAGTATTTT. Its protein product is CASSLRQRTQYF. Combining the CDR3 with reference TRBV7-2 and TRBJ2-3 gives the whole variable domain GAGVSQSPSNKVTEKGKDVELRCDPISGHTALYWYRQSLGQGLEFLIYFQGNSAPDKSGLPSDRFSAERTGGSVSTLTIQRTQQEDSAVYLCASSLRQRTQYFGPGTRLTVL.

As to this clonotype: This may be a read error, as it is one base from a much larger clone. V gene TRBV20-1 combines with J gene TRBJ1-1, with D uncertain. This CDR3 is built from 14 residues. Trimming left V 0 bases short and J 0 bases short, with 8 bases between. Germline values: CDR1 DFQATT, CDR2 SNEGSKA (reference sequence). DNA for the CDR3: TGCAGTGCTAGAGAGGCAGAGATGAACACTGAAGCTTTCTTT. This encodes CSAREAEMNTEAFF.

The rearrangement uses TRBV7-2 and TRBJ2-2; 8 nucleotides align to TRBD1. The CDR3 length is 15 residues. The J segment lost 15 bases and the V segment lost 2 bases, leaving 14 bases of the junction unmatched. CDR1 and CDR2 (germline): SGHTA, FQGNSA. The CDR3 bases are TGTGCCAGCAGCTTATCGGGACAGGACTACGGGGCGATGTTTTTT. Protein sequence: CASSLSGQDYGAMFF.

In regard to this clonotype: Just one base apart from a much larger clone, this may be a read error. This chain joins TRBV20-1 and TRBJ2-3; D remains unclear. Germline CDR1 DFQATT, CDR2 SNEGSKA (reference sequence). The length of the CDR3 is 14 residues. As DNA, the CDR3 is TGCAGTGCTAGAGATACGCCCGTGCGAGGTACGAAGTATTTT. Encoded protein: CSARDTPVRGTKYF.

V is TRBV30 and J is TRBJ1-2, with D maybe TRBD1 (6 bases). This CDR3 is built from 12 residues. V dropped 0 bases and J dropped 4 bases, with 6 bases sitting between them. Germline lookup yields CDR1 GTSNPN and CDR2 SVGIG (reference sequence). The CDR3 is CAWSVGGYGYTF. Here the CDR3 DNA reads TGTGCCTGGAGTGTAGGGGGCTATGGCTACACCTTC.